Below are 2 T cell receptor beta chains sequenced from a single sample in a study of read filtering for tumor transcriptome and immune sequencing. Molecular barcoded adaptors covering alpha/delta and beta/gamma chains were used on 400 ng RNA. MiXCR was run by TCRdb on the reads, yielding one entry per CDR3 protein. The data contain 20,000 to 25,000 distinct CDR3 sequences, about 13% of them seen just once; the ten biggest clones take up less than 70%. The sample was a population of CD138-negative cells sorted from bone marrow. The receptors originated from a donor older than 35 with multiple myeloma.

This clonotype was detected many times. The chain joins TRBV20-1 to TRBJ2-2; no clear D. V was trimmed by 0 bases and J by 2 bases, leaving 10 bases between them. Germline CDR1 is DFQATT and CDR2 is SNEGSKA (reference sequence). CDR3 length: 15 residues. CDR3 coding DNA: TGCAGTGCTAGAGATCTTAGCAGAAACACCGGGGAGCTGTTTTTT. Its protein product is CSARDLSRNTGELFF.

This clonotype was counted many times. CDR3 region: CASSQDFPTSLLYEQYF. In nucleotides, the CDR3 is TGTGCCAGCAGCCAAGATTTCCCCACTAGCCTATTATACGAGCAGTACTTC. The chain uses TRBV4-2 and TRBJ2-7; TRBD2 is a possible D gene (6 bases). From germline, CDR1 is LGHNA and CDR2 YNFKEQ. The V end lost 0 bases, the J end lost 4 bases, and 19 bases lay between the germline ends. This CDR3 comprises 17 residues.